What follows describes a single T cell receptor beta chain. This sample is part of a study of blood T cell repertoires in COVID-19. Study context: From T cells, B-cell-depleted T cells, or PBMCs came the material, which was cDNA or gDNA.

Methods used by the authors: Estimated nucleated cell counts came from reference gene primer amplification. TCRdb's copy holds only in-frame clones and misses some; the assay was immunoSEQ multiplex PCR. The V and J calls and clone size come from that table; D and trimming were worked out from the DNA. In the table there are some 110,000 clones, 84% of which are singletons. Trimming stripped 0 bases from V and 5 bases from J, with 5 bases between. Per the germline V gene, CDR1 is MNHEY and CDR2 is SVGEGT. This CDR3 region has 13 residues. V and J are TRBV6-2 or TRBV6-3 and TRBJ2-4, with D unclear. This receptor was identified in a woman aged 30 to 39 who had recovered from COVID-19. Sequencing was carried out using PBMCs or T cells enriched from blood (not recorded which). Here the CDR3 DNA reads TGTGCCAGCAGTTACTCGGCTGAAAACATTCAGTACTTC. Protein: CASSYSAENIQYF.